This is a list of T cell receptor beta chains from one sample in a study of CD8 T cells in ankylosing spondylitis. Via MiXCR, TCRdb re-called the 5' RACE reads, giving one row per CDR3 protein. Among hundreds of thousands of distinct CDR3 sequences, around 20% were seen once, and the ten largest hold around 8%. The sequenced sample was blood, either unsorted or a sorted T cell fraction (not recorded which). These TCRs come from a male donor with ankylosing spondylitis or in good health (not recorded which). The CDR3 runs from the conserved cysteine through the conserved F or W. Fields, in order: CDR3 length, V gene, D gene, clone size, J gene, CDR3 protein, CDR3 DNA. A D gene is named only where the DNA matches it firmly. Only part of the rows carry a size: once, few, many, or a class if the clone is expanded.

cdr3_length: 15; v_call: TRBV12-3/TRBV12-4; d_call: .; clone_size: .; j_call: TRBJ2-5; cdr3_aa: CASSPLGRGEETQYF; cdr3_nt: TGTGCCAGCAGTCCGCTCGGGAGAGGGGAAGAGACCCAGTACTTC
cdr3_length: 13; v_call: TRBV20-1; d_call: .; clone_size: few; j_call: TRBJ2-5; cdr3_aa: CSAPTRGGETQYF; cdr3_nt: TGCAGTGCCCCGACCAGGGGCGGGGAGACCCAGTACTTC
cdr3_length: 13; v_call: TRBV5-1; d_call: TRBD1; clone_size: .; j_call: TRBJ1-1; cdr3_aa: CASSFTTGLEAFF; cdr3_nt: TGCGCCAGCAGCTTTACGACAGGGCTTGAAGCTTTCTTT
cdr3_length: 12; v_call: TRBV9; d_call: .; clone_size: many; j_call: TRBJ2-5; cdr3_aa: CASSEGFGTQYF; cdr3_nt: TGTGCCAGCAGCGAGGGATTCGGGACCCAGTACTTC
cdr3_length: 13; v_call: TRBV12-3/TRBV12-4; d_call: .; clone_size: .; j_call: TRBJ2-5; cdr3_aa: CASNRLEAETQYF; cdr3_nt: TGTGCCAGCAATCGCTTGGAGGCAGAGACCCAGTACTTC
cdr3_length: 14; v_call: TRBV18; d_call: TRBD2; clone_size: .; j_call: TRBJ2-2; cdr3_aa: CASSPYGRPGELFF; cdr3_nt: TGTGCCAGCTCACCATACGGGAGGCCCGGGGAGCTGTTTTTT
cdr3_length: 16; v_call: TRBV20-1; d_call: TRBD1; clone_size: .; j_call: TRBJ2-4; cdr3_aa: CSARPTGGLAKNIQYF; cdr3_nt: TGCAGTGCTAGACCGACAGGGGGGCTAGCCAAAAACATTCAGTACTTC
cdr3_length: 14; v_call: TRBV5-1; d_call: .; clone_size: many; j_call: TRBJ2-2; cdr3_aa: CASSWRADTGELFF; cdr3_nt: TGCGCCAGCAGCTGGAGGGCAGACACCGGGGAGCTGTTTTTT
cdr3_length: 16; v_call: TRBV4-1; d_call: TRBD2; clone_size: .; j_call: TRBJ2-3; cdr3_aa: CASSHGLAEPTDTQYF; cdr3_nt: TGCGCCAGCAGCCATGGACTAGCGGAACCCACAGATACGCAGTATTTT
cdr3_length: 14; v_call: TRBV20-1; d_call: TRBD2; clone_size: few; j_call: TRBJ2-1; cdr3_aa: CSAFAGGPGYEQFF; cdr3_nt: TGCAGTGCTTTTGCGGGGGGGCCGGGCTATGAGCAGTTCTTC
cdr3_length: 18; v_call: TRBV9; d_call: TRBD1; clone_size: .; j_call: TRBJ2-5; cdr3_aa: CASSPRGQGASGQETQYF; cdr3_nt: TGTGCCAGCAGCCCAAGAGGACAGGGGGCGTCAGGGCAAGAGACCCAGTACTTC
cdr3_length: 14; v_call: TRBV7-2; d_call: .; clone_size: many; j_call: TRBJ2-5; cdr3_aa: CASSLVQLQETQYF; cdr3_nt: TGTGCCAGCAGCTTAGTACAACTACAAGAGACCCAGTACTTC
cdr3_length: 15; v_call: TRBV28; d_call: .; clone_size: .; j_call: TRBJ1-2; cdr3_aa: CASTYPSGQGYGYTF; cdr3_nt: TGTGCCAGCACCTATCCCTCGGGGCAAGGCTATGGCTACACCTTC
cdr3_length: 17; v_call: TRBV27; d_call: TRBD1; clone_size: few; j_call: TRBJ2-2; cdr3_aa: CASSFPQGASNTGELFF; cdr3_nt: TGTGCCAGCAGTTTTCCACAGGGGGCCAGCAACACCGGGGAGCTGTTTTTT
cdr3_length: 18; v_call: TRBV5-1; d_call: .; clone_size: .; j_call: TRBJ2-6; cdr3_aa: CASSLLPGASSGANVLTF; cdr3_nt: TGCGCCAGCAGCTTGCTTCCAGGGGCGTCCTCTGGGGCCAACGTCCTGACTTTC
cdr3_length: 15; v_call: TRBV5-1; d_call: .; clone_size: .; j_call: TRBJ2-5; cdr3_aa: CASSLGSGQQGTQYF; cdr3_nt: TGCGCCAGCAGCTTGGGATCTGGTCAACAAGGGACCCAGTACTTC
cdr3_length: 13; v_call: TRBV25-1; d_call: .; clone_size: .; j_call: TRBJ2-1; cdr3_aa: CASSEGRNNEQFF; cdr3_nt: TGTGCCAGCAGTGAGGGTAGAAACAATGAGCAGTTCTTC
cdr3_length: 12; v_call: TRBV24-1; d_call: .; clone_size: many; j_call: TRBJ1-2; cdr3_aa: CATSDSILGYTF; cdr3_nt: TGTGCCACCAGCGACTCTATTTTGGGCTACACCTTC
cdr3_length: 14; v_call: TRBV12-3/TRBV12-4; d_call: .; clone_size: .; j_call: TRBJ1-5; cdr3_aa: CASREGRVNQPQHF; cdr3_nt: TGTGCCAGCAGGGAGGGAAGGGTCAATCAGCCCCAGCATTTT
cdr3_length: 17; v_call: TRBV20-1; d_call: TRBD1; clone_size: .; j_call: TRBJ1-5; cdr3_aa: CSARRETGVDSNQPQHF; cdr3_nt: TGCAGTGCTAGACGCGAGACAGGGGTCGATAGCAATCAGCCCCAGCATTTT
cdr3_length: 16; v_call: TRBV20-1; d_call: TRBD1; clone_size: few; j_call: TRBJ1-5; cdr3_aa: CSARQGGDYSNQPQHF; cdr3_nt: TGCAGTGCTCGACAGGGGGGGGATTATAGCAATCAGCCCCAGCATTTT
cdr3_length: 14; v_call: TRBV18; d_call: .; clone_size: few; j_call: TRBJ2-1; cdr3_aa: CASSQTTGYNEQFF; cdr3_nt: TGTGCCAGCTCACAAACTACCGGGTACAATGAGCAGTTCTTC
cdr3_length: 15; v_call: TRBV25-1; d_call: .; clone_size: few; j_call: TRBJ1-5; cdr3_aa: CASSQDGNSNQPQHF; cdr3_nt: TGTGCCAGCAGTCAAGATGGAAATAGCAATCAGCCCCAGCATTTT
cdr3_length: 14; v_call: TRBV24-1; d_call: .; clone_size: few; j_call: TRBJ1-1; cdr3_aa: CATRLDKRDTEAFF; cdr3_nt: TGTGCCACCCGTCTAGACAAAAGGGACACTGAAGCTTTCTTT
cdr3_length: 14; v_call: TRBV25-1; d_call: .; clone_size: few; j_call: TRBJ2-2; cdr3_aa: CASSEGAGRFGLFF; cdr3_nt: TGTGCCAGCAGTGAAGGCGCAGGGAGATTTGGGCTGTTTTTT
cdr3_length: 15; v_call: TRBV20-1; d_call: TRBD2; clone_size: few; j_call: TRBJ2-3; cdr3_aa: CSARPLAGGPDTQYF; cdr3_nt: TGCAGTGCTAGACCACTAGCGGGAGGGCCAGATACGCAGTATTTT
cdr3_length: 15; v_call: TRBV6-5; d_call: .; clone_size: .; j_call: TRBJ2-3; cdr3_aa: CASSYLGAGTDTQYF; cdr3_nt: TGTGCCAGCAGTTACTTGGGGGCGGGCACAGATACGCAGTATTTT
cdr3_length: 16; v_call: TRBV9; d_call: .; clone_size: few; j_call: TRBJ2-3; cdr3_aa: CASSVGGGALSDTQYF; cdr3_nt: TGTGCCAGCAGCGTAGGTGGGGGGGCCCTTTCAGATACGCAGTATTTT
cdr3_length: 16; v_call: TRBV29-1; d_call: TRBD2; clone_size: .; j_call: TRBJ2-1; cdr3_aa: CSVEGSSGSTYNEQFF; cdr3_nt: TGCAGCGTTGAAGGGTCTAGCGGGAGCACCTACAATGAGCAGTTCTTC
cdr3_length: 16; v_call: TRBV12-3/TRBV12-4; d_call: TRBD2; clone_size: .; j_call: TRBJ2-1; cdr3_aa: CASSRLEAGGNNEQFF; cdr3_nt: TGTGCCAGCAGCCGCCTTGAAGCGGGGGGCAACAATGAGCAGTTCTTC
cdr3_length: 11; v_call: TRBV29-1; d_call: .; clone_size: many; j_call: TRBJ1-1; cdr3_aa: CSVPRGPEAFF; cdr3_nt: TGCAGCGTACCACGGGGCCCTGAAGCTTTCTTT
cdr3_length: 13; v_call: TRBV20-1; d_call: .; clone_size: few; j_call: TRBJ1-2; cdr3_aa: CSASVGVVYGYTF; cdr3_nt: TGCAGTGCTAGCGTGGGCGTCGTCTATGGCTACACCTTC
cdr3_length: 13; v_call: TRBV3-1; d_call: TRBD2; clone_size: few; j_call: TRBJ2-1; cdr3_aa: CASSHTSDNEQFF; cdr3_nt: TGTGCCAGCAGCCATACTAGCGACAATGAGCAGTTCTTC
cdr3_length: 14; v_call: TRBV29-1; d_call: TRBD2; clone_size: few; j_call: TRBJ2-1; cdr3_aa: CSVTTSGLYNEQFF; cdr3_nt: TGCAGCGTTACGACTAGCGGATTGTACAATGAGCAGTTCTTC
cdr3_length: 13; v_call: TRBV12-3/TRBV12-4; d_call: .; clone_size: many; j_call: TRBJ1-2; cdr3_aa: CASSFANNDGYTF; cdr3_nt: TGTGCCAGCAGTTTTGCCAATAACGATGGCTACACCTTC
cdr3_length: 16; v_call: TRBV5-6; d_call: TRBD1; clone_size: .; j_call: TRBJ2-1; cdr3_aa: CASSRDRGQSYNEQFF; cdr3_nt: TGTGCCAGCAGCAGAGACAGGGGGCAGTCCTACAATGAGCAGTTCTTC
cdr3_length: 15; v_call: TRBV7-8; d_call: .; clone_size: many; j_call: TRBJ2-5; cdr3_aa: CASSLVGRAQETQYF; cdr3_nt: TGTGCCAGCAGCTTAGTGGGCAGGGCCCAAGAGACCCAGTACTTC
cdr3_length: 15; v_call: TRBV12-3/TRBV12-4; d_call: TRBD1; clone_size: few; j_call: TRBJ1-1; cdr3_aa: CASRQSGTGEWAAFF; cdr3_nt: TGTGCCAGCAGGCAATCCGGGACAGGTGAATGGGCAGCTTTCTTT
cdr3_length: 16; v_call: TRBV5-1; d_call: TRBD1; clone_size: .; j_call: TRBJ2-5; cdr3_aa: CASSLMGQGSRETQYF; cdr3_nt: TGCGCCAGCAGCTTAATGGGACAGGGTTCGAGAGAGACCCAGTACTTC
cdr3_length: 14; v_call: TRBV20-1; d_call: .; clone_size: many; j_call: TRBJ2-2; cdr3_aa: CSARWDGNTGELFF; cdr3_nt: TGCAGTGCTAGATGGGACGGGAACACCGGGGAGCTGTTTTTT
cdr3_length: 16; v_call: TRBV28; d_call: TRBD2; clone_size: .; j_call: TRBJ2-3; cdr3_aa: CASSPQGLAGLDTQYF; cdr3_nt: TGTGCCAGCAGTCCCCAGGGACTAGCCGGGTTAGATACGCAGTATTTT
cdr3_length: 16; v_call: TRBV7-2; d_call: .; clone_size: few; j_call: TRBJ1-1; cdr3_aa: CASSRPGDPLNTEAFF; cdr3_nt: TGTGCCAGCAGCCGACCAGGGGACCCATTGAACACTGAAGCTTTCTTT
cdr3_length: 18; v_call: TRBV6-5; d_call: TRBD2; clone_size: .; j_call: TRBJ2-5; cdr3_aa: CASSYPSGTRGGQETQYF; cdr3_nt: TGTGCCAGCAGTTACCCCTCCGGGACTAGGGGCGGCCAAGAGACCCAGTACTTC
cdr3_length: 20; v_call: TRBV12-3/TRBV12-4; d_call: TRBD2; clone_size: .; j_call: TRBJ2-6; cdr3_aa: CASSFEALLAEASGANVLTF; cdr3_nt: TGTGCCAGCAGTTTTGAGGCCCTACTAGCGGAAGCTTCTGGGGCCAACGTCCTGACTTTC
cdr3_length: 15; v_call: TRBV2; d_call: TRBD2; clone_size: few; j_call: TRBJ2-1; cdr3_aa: CASRSTSGVYNEQFF; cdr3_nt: TGTGCCAGCAGGTCGACTAGCGGAGTGTACAATGAGCAGTTCTTC
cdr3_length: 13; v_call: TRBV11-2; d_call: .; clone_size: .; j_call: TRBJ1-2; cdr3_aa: CASSGQSDGGYTF; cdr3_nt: TGTGCCAGCAGCGGGCAGTCCGACGGTGGCTACACCTTC